This T cell receptor (beta chain) was profiled in a study of CD8 T cells in Susac syndrome (dated by TCRdb to the late 2010s). Study-level background: The study used repertoire sequencing to test whether antigen drove CD8+ T cell activation and differentiation in Susac syndrome. The clonality of the CD8+ T cell repertoire was compared across 12 healthy donors, some 14 Susac syndrome patients and around 15 multiple sclerosis patients. Overall study outcomes, separate from this receptor: The number of individuals in the TCR sequencing and HLA analysis was recognized as being relatively small.

About this clonotype itself: The specificity of this receptor is unknown. Base-call qualities are not available, and no considerably larger clone is one nucleotide away.

RNA was extracted using the RNeasy kit, and about 0.45 to 1 microgram was reverse transcribed with random hexamers. TCR beta CDR3 regions were amplified with the immunoSEQ multiplex PCR assay covering 54 Vbeta and 13 Jbeta segments. To correct PCR amplification bias, a synthetic template baseline was used for both primer optimization and computational correction. In the authors' own workflow: Reads were assigned to V, D and J genes according to IMGT and analyzed in immunoSEQ Analyzer, with only productive sequences retained. Clonality was computed as one minus Shannon entropy normalized by log2 of the number of productive unique sequences. For each patient and control, public and private clones were evaluated within the 100 most prevalent clones. Clones were defined as Susac-specific if absent from the healthy and MS cohorts, from around 1,000 published viral clones and from other ImmuneACCESS disease sequences. The raw public reads went through TCRdb reprocessing: fastp at Q25, MiXCR clone calling, in-frame beta chains kept. Rows with a matching CDR3 protein are joined into one entry that keeps the most common DNA and genes. These V and J calls are TCRdb output, not the study's own analysis. The sample yields approximately 220,000 distinct CDR3 sequences; approximately 90% were counted once. The ten largest make up approximately 0.13% of the sample.

V loses 5 bases at its end and J loses 4 bases; junction bases beyond the gene matches: 7. Taken from cysteine to phenylalanine, the CDR3 has 15 residues. The retained sequence is limited to the CDR3, 45 bases, with the frame set at the first base. The CDR1 and CDR2 encoded by the germline V gene are MGHRA and YSYEKL. Peripheral blood CD8+ and CD4+ T cells from healthy donors, Susac syndrome patients and multiple sclerosis patients were profiled using high-throughput TCR beta sequencing. Multiple sclerosis controls were treatment-naive patients with stable or active relapsing-remitting disease fulfilling revised McDonald criteria. Bulk CD8+ and CD4+ T cells were purified by magnetic negative isolation, while CD8+ TEMRA cells were enriched using FACS. Blood was collected in EDTA tubes and processed within 24 hours, with PBMCs isolated through density gradient centrifugation. PBMCs intended for TCR sequencing were frozen in liquid nitrogen and were later thawed in a 37 degrees C water bath. A purity of at least 90% was achieved for sorted or isolated CD4+, CD8+ and CD8+ TEMRA cells.

This chain joins TRBV4-1 to TRBJ1-3, and TRBD1 matches 8 of the central bases. The sequenced sample was CD8+ T cells from PBMCs. This receptor was taken from a human donor with multiple sclerosis. The CDR3 here reads CASSFGQGDGNTIYF. In nucleotide form, the sequence is TGCGCCAGCAGCTTCGGACAGGGAGACGGAAACACCATATATTTT.